Following are 19 T cell receptor beta chains from one sample sequenced in a study of cytomegalovirus exposure and HLA in healthy donors. The PCR was carried out with 60 Vbeta primers and 13 Jbeta primers. Measured with immunoSEQ multiplex PCR; TCRdb has only the in-frame clones, and not every one. The sample contains about 38,000 clones, 86% of which appear only once. The sequencing sample was made of PBMCs. The receptors were gathered from a woman aged 40-49 years in good health and CMV-seropositive.

The chain uses TRBV4-1 and TRBJ2-3; a weak D match, TRBD1 (6 bases). Germline CDR1 is MGHRA and CDR2 is YSYEKL. Trimming left V 3 bases short and J 4 bases short, with 14 bases between. CDR3 length equals 15 residues. In nucleotides, the CDR3 is TGCGCCAGCAGCCAGTTACAGGGTAGCCCAGATACGCAGTATTTT. This encodes CASSQLQGSPDTQYF.

The chain recombines TRBV7-9 with TRBJ1-1, with TRBD1 matching 9 bases. Losses at the gene ends were 7 bases for V and 6 bases for J; bases not matched to a gene: 9. Germline V gene sequence: CDR1 SEHNR, CDR2 FQNEAQ (reference sequence). There are 14 residues in the CDR3. CDR3 DNA: TGTGCCAGCATCTCTGGGACAGGGACGGCTGAAGCTTTCTTT. Protein product: CASISGTGTAEAFF. The full variable domain, with the rest looked up from reference TRBV7-9 and TRBJ1-1, is DTGVSQNPRHKITKRGQNVTFRCDPISEHNRLYWYRQTLGQGPEFLTYFQNEAQLEKSRLLSDRFSAERPKGSFSTLEIQRTEQGDSAMYLCASISGTGTAEAFFGQGTRLTVV.

The rearrangement uses TRBV5-1 and TRBJ2-7; 12 bases map to TRBD1. CDR1 is SGHRS and CDR2 is YFSETQ in the germline V gene. Trimming at V came to 4 bases and at J to 7 bases, leaving 9 bases not matched to a gene. This CDR3 region has 15 residues. The CDR3 coding sequence is TGCGCCAGCAGCCGTCGGGACAGGGGGCACGAAGAGCAGTACTTC. This encodes CASSRRDRGHEEQYF. Based on the CDR3 plus reference TRBV5-1 and TRBJ2-7, the full variable domain is KAGVTQTPRYLIKTRGQQVTLSCSPISGHRSVSWYQQTPGQGLQFLFEYFSETQRNKGNFPGRFSGRQFSNSRSEMNVSTLELGDSALYLCASSRRDRGHEEQYFGPGTRLTVT.

V and J are TRBV29-1 and TRBJ2-5, with TRBD2 matching 12 bases. The last part of the DNA fits TRBJ2-7 better; the J call may be wrong. CDR3 length equals 15 residues. Germline lookup yields CDR1 SQVTM and CDR2 ANQGSEA. CDR3 residues: CSVEVLAGGRSEQYF. CDR3 bases: TGCAGCGTTGAAGTTCTAGCGGGGGGGCGGTCCGAGCAGTACTTC.

The chain joins TRBV5-6 to TRBJ2-5; tentatively, D is TRBD1 (5 bases). There are 15 residues in the CDR3. V shed 4 bases and J shed 2 bases, with 15 bases lying between them. Germline V gene sequence: CDR1 SGHDT, CDR2 YYEEEE. CDR3 nucleotide sequence: TGTGCCAGCAGCCTTCCAGACAGTCGGCAAGAGACCCAGTACTTC. Encoded protein: CASSLPDSRQETQYF.

The chain uses TRBV2 and TRBJ2-7; 7 bases are shared with TRBD1. The CDR3 runs to 14 residues. Germline lookup yields CDR1 SNHLY and CDR2 FYNNEI. The V gene end was trimmed by 0 bases and the J gene end by 13 bases; junction bases not matched to a gene: 12. The CDR3 loop reads CASSEAGQGVLRYF. The CDR3 coding sequence is TGTGCCAGCAGTGAAGCAGGGCAGGGGGTATTGCGATACTTC.

A single count supports this clone. This rearrangement joins TRBV9 to TRBJ2-5; D not certain. The CDR3 contains 17 residues. Trimming took 0 bases from V and 1 from J, leaving 16 bases between them. The germline CDR1 and CDR2 sequences are SGDLS and YYNGEE. In DNA form, the CDR3 reads TGTGCCAGCAGCGTAGCGGCGGCGCAGATCGGCCAAGAGACCCAGTACTTC. Translating it yields CASSVAAAQIGQETQYF. Together with reference TRBV9 and TRBJ2-5, the CDR3 gives the full variable domain: DSGVTQTPKHLITATGQRVTLRCSPRSGDLSVYWYQQSLDQGLQFLIQYYNGEERAKGNILERFSAQQFPDLHSELNLSSLELGDSALYFCASSVAAAQIGQETQYFGPGTRLLVL.

The chain couples TRBV6-1 to TRBJ2-1; tentative D call: TRBD2 (6 bases). The germline gives CDR1 MNHNS, CDR2 SASEGT. V was trimmed by 1 base and J by 5 bases, leaving 18 bases between them. The CDR3 is made up of 17 amino acids. CDR3 DNA: TGTGCCAGCAGTGAAGTAGCCGGCCGGACTATCCACAATGAGCAGTTCTTC. It encodes CASSEVAGRTIHNEQFF.

The chain employs TRBV18 and TRBJ2-1; 9 bases align to TRBD2. The V gene end was trimmed by 0 bases and the J gene end by 4 bases; junction bases not matched to a gene: 1. This CDR3 is built from 15 residues. Per germline, CDR1 KGHSH and CDR2 LQKENI. In nucleotides, the CDR3 is TGTGCCAGCTCACCACCACTAGCGGGTTACAATGAGCAGTTCTTC. Its protein product is CASSPPLAGYNEQFF.

This chain joins TRBV12-5 and TRBJ2-2; D remains unclear. The CDR3 runs 12 residues. In germline, CDR1 is LGHNT, CDR2 FRNRAP. V lost 3 bases and J lost 12, with 11 bases in between. This chain's CDR3 is CASGFTTGQLFF. Here the CDR3 DNA reads TGTGCTAGTGGTTTCACTACCGGCCAGCTGTTTTTT. The whole variable domain, filled in from reference TRBV12-5 and TRBJ2-2, reads DARVTQTPRHKVTEMGQEVTMRCQPILGHNTVFWYRQTMMQGLELLAYFRNRAPLDDSGMPKDRFSAEMPDATLATLKIQPSEPRDSAVYFCASGFTTGQLFFGEGSRLTVL.

The genes are TRBV19 and TRBJ1-6, with 9 bases matching TRBD1. Trimming cost V 2 bases and J 9 bases; bases outside gene matches: 2. From germline, CDR1 is LNHDA and CDR2 SQIVND (reference sequence). The CDR3 loop spans 14 amino acids. CDR3 DNA: TGTGCCAGTAGTATACGGGACAGGGCTTCACCCCTCCACTTT. It encodes CASSIRDRASPLHF.

The gene calls are TRBV27 and TRBJ2-7, with D perhaps matching TRBD2 (6 bases). The germline CDR1 and CDR2 sequences are MNHEY and SMNVEV (reference sequence). Trimming took off 3 bases at V and 3 bases at J, with 9 bases between the two ends. The length of the CDR3 is 13 residues. The CDR3 nucleotides read TGTGCCAGCAGTTTTAGTAGCGGCTACGAGCAGTACTTC. Translated, it gives CASSFSSGYEQYF.

The chain carries TRBV5-6 and TRBJ1-1, with 8 nucleotides matching TRBD1. V gave up 4 bases and J gave up 9 bases; unmatched junction bases: 8. This CDR3 has 13 amino acids. CDR1 and CDR2 (germline): SGHDT, YYEEEE. The CDR3 nucleotides are TGTGCCAGCAGCGGCCGGGACAGGCTACAAGCTTTCTTT. Translation: CASSGRDRLQAFF.

The CDR3 nucleotides are TGTGCCAGCAGCGTGGGAGGTGCGTGGGGCCGGGGGGAGACCCAGTACTTC. Its translation: CASSVGGAWGRGETQYF. The V and J genes are TRBV9 and TRBJ2-5; D perhaps matches TRBD2 (6 bases). Germline CDR1 is SGDLS and CDR2 is YYNGEE. The CDR3 extends over 17 amino acids. V shed 2 bases and J shed 5 bases, with 22 bases lying between them.

The rearrangement uses TRBV19 and TRBJ2-2; D may be TRBD2 (6 bases). This CDR3 has 18 amino acids. Trimming took off 5 bases at V and 0 bases at J, with 19 bases between the two ends. The V gene's germline CDR1 is LNHDA and CDR2 SQIVND (reference sequence). CDR3 loop: CASSPSPPTGANTGELFF. CDR3 bases: TGTGCCAGTAGTCCATCCCCCCCCACGGGGGCGAACACCGGGGAGCTGTTTTTT.

CDR3 amino acids: CASSSTTGHYGYTF. The CDR3 nucleotides are TGTGCCAGCAGCTCCACGACAGGCCACTATGGCTACACCTTC. This sequence joins TRBV5-4 and TRBJ1-2; D might be TRBD1 (6 bases). Trimming removed 3 bases from V and 3 bases from J, with 12 bases in between. The CDR3 is 14 residues long. Germline V gene data show CDR1 as SGHNT and CDR2 as YYREEE (reference sequence).

This chain uses TRBV10-1 with TRBJ1-5, with no clear D. The CDR3 covers 12 residues. Germline lookup yields CDR1 WNHNN and CDR2 SYGVQD (reference sequence). V shed 3 bases and J shed 9 bases, with 9 bases lying between them. DNA for the CDR3: TGCGCCAGCAGTGACCCGCCGGGGCCCCAGCATTTT. It codes for CASSDPPGPQHF.

V is TRBV5-5 and J is TRBJ2-6; tentative D call: TRBD1 (6 bases). The CDR3 contains 13 residues. Germline CDR1 is SGHKS and CDR2 is YYEKEE (reference sequence). CDR3 protein: CAGRGLGANVLTF. CDR3 in DNA: TGTGCAGGAAGGGGGTTAGGGGCCAACGTCCTGACTTTC.

The chain recombines TRBV19 with TRBJ2-3; TRBD1 matches 12 bases. The CDR3 is 19 residues long. Unmatched junction bases numbered 14, after V lost 5 bases and J lost 2 bases. Per germline, CDR1 LNHDA and CDR2 SQIVND (reference sequence). CDR3 in amino acids: CASSYLGQGAPGHTDTQYF. CDR3 in DNA: TGTGCCAGTAGTTATTTGGGACAGGGGGCGCCGGGCCACACAGATACGCAGTATTTT. The whole variable domain, filled in from reference TRBV19 and TRBJ2-3, reads DGGITQSPKYLFRKEGQNVTLSCEQNLNHDAMYWYRQDPGQGLRLIYYSQIVNDFQKGDIAEGYSVSREKKESFPLTVTSAQKNPTAFYLCASSYLGQGAPGHTDTQYFGPGTRLTVL.